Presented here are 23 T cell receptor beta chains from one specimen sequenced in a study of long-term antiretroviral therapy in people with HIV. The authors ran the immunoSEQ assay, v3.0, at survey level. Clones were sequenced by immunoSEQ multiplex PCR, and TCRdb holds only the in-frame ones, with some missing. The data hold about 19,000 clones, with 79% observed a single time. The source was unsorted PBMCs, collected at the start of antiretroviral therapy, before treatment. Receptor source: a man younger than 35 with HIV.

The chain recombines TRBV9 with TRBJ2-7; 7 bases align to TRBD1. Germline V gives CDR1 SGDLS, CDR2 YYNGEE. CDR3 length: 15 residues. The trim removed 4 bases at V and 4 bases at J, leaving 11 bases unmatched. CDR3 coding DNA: TGTGCCAGCAGCTCCCCGGACAGGTCCGTGTACGAGCAGTACTTC. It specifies CASSSPDRSVYEQYF.

The CDR3: CASSESPDTGELFF. The CDR3 region has the DNA TGTGCCAGCAGTGAGTCACCCGACACCGGGGAGCTGTTTTTT. The genes are TRBV6-1 and TRBJ2-2; D call uncertain. Trimming stripped 3 bases from V and 3 bases from J, with 8 bases between. The CDR3 has 14 residues. Germline CDR1 and CDR2: MNHNS and SASEGT.

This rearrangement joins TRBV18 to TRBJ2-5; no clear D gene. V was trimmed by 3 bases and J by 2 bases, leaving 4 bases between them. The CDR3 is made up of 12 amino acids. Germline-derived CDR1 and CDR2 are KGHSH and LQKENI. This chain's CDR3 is CASSPGQETQYF. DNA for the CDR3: TGTGCCAGCTCACCGGGACAAGAGACCCAGTACTTC.

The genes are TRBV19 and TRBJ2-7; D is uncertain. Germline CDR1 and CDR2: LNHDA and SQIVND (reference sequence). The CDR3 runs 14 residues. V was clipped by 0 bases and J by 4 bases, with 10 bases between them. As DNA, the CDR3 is TGTGCCAGTAGTATAGAGATTGGGCGGTACGAGCAGTACTTC. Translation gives CASSIEIGRYEQYF.

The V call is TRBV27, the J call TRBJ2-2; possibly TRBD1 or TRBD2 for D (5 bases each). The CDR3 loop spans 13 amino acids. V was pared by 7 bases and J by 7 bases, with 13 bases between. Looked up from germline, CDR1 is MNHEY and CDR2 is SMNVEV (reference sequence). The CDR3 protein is CASNPRGIGELFF. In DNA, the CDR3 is TGTGCCAGCAACCCGAGGGGAATCGGGGAGCTGTTTTTT.

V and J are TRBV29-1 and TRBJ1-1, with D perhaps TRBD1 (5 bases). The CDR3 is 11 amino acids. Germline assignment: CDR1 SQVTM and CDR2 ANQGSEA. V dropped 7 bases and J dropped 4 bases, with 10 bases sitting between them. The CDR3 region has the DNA TGCAGCGACCAGGGAACCACTGAAGCTTTCTTT. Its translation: CSDQGTTEAFF.

The DNA of the CDR3 is TGCAGCGTTTCGGAAACAACGCCTGGTTACGAGCAGTACTTC. Its translation is CSVSETTPGYEQYF. The chain couples TRBV29-1 to TRBJ2-7; the D is unclear. Per the germline V gene, CDR1 is SQVTM and CDR2 is ANQGSEA. V was clipped by 5 bases and J by 4 bases, with 18 bases between them. CDR3 length equals 14 residues.

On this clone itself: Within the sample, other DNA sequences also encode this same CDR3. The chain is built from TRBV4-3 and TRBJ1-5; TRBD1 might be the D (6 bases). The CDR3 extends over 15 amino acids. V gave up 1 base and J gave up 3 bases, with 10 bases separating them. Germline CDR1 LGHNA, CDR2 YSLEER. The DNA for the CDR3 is TGCGCCAGCAGCCAAGGGACGGGGGCCAATCAGCCCCAGCATTTT. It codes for CASSQGTGANQPQHF.

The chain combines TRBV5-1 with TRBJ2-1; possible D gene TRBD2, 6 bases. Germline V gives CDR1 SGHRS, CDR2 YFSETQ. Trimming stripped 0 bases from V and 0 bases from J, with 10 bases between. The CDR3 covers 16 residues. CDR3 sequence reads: CASSLAGALSYNEQFF. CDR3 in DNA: TGCGCCAGCAGCTTGGCGGGAGCTCTCTCCTACAATGAGCAGTTCTTC.

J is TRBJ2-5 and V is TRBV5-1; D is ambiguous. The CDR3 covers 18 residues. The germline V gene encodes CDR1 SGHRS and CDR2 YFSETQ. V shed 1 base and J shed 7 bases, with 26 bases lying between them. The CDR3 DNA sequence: TGCGCCAGCAGCTTGATCCCTCTTTCGGACCGAGCCCACGGGACCCAGTACTTC. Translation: CASSLIPLSDRAHGTQYF.

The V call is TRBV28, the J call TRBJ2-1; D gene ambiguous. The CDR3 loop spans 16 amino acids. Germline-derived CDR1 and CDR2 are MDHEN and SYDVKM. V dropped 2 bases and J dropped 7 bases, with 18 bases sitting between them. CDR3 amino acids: CASSLDNRRLGNEQFF. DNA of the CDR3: TGTGCCAGCAGTTTAGATAACCGTAGGCTAGGGAATGAGCAGTTCTTC.

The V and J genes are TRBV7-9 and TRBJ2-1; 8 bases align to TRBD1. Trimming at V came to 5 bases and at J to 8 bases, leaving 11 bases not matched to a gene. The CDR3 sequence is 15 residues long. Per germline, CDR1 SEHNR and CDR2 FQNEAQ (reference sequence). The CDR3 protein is CASSVTGAPSDEQFF. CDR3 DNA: TGTGCCAGCAGCGTGACAGGGGCCCCGTCGGATGAGCAGTTCTTC.

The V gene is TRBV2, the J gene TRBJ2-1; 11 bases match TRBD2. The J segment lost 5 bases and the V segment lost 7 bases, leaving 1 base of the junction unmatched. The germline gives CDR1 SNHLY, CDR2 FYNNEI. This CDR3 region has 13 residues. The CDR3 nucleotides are TGTGCCAGCAAGACTAGCGGGAACAATGAGCAGTTCTTC. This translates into CASKTSGNNEQFF.

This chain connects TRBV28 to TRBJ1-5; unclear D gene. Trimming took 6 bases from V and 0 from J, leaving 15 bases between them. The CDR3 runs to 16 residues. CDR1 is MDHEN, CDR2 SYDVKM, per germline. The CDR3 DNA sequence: TGTGCCAGCAGAGGGCTCCTCTGGGGTAGCAATCAGCCCCAGCATTTT. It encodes CASRGLLWGSNQPQHF.

In nucleotides, the CDR3 is TGTGCCAGCAGCTTCAAAGCGGGAGGGAACACCGGGGAGCTGTTTTTT. This encodes CASSFKAGGNTGELFF. J is TRBJ2-2 and V is TRBV9; 9 nucleotides line up with TRBD2. The CDR3 loop spans 16 amino acids. The V gene's germline CDR1 is SGDLS and CDR2 YYNGEE. V lost 4 bases, J lost 1 base, and 5 bases stayed unmatched.

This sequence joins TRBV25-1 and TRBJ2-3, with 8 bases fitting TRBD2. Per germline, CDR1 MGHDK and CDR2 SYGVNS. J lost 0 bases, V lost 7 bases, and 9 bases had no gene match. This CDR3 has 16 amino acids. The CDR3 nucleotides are TGTGCCAGCATCGGGCTAGCGGGCCTCAGCACAGATACGCAGTATTTT. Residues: CASIGLAGLSTDTQYF.

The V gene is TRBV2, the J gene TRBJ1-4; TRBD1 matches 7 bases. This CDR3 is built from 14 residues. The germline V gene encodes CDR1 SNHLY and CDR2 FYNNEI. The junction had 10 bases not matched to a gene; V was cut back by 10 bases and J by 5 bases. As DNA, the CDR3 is TGTGCCACTTCCTCGACAGGGAGCAATGAAAAACTGTTTTTT. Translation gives CATSSTGSNEKLFF.

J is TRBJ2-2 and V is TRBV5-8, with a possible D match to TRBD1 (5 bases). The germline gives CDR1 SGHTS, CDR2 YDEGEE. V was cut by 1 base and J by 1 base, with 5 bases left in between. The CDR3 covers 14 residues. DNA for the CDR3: TGTGCCAGCAGCTTGACAGGGAACACCGGGGAGCTGTTTTTT. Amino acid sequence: CASSLTGNTGELFF.

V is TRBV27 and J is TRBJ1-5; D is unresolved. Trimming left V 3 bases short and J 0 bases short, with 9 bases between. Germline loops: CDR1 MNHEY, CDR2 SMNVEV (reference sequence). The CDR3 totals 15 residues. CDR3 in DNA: TGTGCCAGCAGTTTGGCCAGGTATAGCAATCAGCCCCAGCATTTT. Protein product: CASSLARYSNQPQHF.

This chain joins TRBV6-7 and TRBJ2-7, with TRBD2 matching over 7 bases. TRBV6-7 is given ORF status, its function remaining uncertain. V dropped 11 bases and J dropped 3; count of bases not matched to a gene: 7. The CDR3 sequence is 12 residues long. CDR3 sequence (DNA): TGTGCCGCCGGGGAGGGTTTCTACGAGCAGTACTTC. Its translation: CAAGEGFYEQYF.

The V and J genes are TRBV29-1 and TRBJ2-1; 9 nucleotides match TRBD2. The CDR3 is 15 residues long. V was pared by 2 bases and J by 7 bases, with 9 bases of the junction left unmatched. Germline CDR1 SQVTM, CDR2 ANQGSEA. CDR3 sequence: CSVEKLAGMSNEQFF. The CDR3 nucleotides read TGCAGCGTTGAAAAGCTAGCGGGAATGAGTAATGAGCAGTTCTTC.

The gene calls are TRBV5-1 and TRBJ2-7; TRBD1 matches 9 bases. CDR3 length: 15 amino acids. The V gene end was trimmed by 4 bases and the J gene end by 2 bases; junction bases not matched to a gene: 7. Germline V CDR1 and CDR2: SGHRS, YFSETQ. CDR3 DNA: TGCGCCAGCAGCCCTACAGGGGGCTTCCCCTACGAGCAGTACTTC. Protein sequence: CASSPTGGFPYEQYF.

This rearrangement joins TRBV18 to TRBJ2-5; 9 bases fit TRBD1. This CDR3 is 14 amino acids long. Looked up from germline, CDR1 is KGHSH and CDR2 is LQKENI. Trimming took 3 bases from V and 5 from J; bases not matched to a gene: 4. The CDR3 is CASSPLGQGETQYF. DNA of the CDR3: TGTGCCAGCTCACCTCTAGGACAGGGGGAGACCCAGTACTTC. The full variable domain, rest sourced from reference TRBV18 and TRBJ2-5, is NAGVMQNPRHLVRRRGQEARLRCSPMKGHSHVYWYRQLPEEGLKFMVYLQKENIIDESGMPKERFSAEFPKEGPSILRIQQVVRGDSAAYFCASSPLGQGETQYFGPGTRLLVL.